The rows below give T cell receptor beta chains drawn from one sample of a study of T cells after somatic rescue of genetic block. Clones were read by immunoSEQ multiplex PCR, and TCRdb kept only the in-frame ones, dropping some. The sample yields 70,000 or so clones, 92% seen once. Input material: peripheral blood mononuclear cells (PBMCs). All receptors come from a man aged 40-50 years. Each CDR3 is given with its conserved first and last residue. Each record gives: V gene, clone size, D gene, J gene, CDR3 protein, CDR3 DNA. A D gene is named only where the DNA matches it firmly. Only some rows state a clone size, as once, few, many or a class for expanded clones.

v_call: TRBV5-6
clone_size: once
d_call: TRBD1
j_call: TRBJ2-5
cdr3_aa: CASSLFNWVWGQTPAQYF
cdr3_nt: TGTGCCAGTAGCTTGTTTAACTGGGTTTGGGGACAGACCCCGGCCCAGTACTTC

v_call: TRBV29-1
clone_size: -
d_call: -
j_call: TRBJ1-1
cdr3_aa: CSVEGAEVGTEAFF
cdr3_nt: TGCAGCGTCGAAGGGGCCGAAGTTGGCACTGAAGCTTTCTTT

v_call: TRBV5-6
clone_size: few
d_call: TRBD1
j_call: TRBJ1-6
cdr3_aa: CASTSGQAGDYNSPLHF
cdr3_nt: TGTGCCAGCACCTCCGGACAGGCGGGGGACTATAATTCACCCCTCCACTTT

v_call: TRBV5-1
clone_size: -
d_call: -
j_call: TRBJ1-2
cdr3_aa: CASSLTDSSNYGYTF
cdr3_nt: TGCGCCAGCAGCTTGACGGACAGTTCTAACTATGGCTACACCTTC

v_call: TRBV4-2
clone_size: -
d_call: -
j_call: TRBJ1-1
cdr3_aa: CASSQDPGSNTEAFF
cdr3_nt: TGTGCCAGCAGCCAAGACCCGGGGAGTAACACTGAAGCTTTCTTT

v_call: TRBV27
clone_size: -
d_call: TRBD1
j_call: TRBJ1-5
cdr3_aa: CASRSDREGSNQPQHF
cdr3_nt: TGTGCCAGCAGATCTGACAGGGAGGGTAGCAATCAGCCCCAGCACTTT

v_call: TRBV7-2
clone_size: -
d_call: TRBD2
j_call: TRBJ2-5
cdr3_aa: CASSAGTSGGETQYF
cdr3_nt: TGTGCCAGCAGCGCCGGGACTAGCGGGGGAGAGACCCAGTACTTC

v_call: TRBV5-1
clone_size: -
d_call: TRBD2
j_call: TRBJ2-7
cdr3_aa: CASSLAGGGSSYEQYF
cdr3_nt: TGCGCCAGCAGCTTGGCGGGCGGGGGTAGCTCCTACGAGCAGTACTTC

v_call: TRBV29-1
clone_size: -
d_call: TRBD1
j_call: TRBJ2-7
cdr3_aa: CSVARDRVTSSYEQYF
cdr3_nt: TGCAGCGTTGCCCGGGACAGGGTCACTAGCTCCTACGAGCAGTACTTC

v_call: TRBV7-9
clone_size: -
d_call: TRBD1
j_call: TRBJ2-7
cdr3_aa: CASSLTGGGIYEQYF
cdr3_nt: TGTGCCAGCAGCCTGACAGGGGGAGGAATATACGAGCAGTACTTC

v_call: TRBV5-1
clone_size: once
d_call: TRBD2
j_call: TRBJ2-5
cdr3_aa: CASSLGLAGVSQETQYF
cdr3_nt: TGCGCCAGCAGCCTTGGACTAGCGGGAGTTTCCCAAGAGACCCAGTACTTC

v_call: TRBV9
clone_size: -
d_call: -
j_call: TRBJ2-2
cdr3_aa: CASSVGWGDNTGELFF
cdr3_nt: TGTGCCAGCAGCGTAGGATGGGGGGACAACACCGGGGAGCTGTTTTTT

v_call: TRBV28
clone_size: -
d_call: TRBD2
j_call: TRBJ2-3
cdr3_aa: CASSLAGDTQYF
cdr3_nt: TGTGCCAGCAGCCTAGCGGGAGATACGCAGTATTTT

v_call: TRBV7-2
clone_size: few
d_call: -
j_call: TRBJ2-7
cdr3_aa: CASSLGTYEQYF
cdr3_nt: TGTGCCAGCAGCTTAGGGACCTACGAGCAGTACTTC

v_call: TRBV27
clone_size: -
d_call: -
j_call: TRBJ2-7
cdr3_aa: CASRTGTTYEQYF
cdr3_nt: TGTGCCAGCAGAACGGGGACCACCTACGAGCAGTACTTC

v_call: TRBV28
clone_size: -
d_call: -
j_call: TRBJ2-1
cdr3_aa: CASSSGTGNEQFF
cdr3_nt: TGTGCCAGCAGTTCAGGGACTGGTAATGAGCAGTTCTTC

v_call: TRBV30
clone_size: -
d_call: -
j_call: TRBJ1-5
cdr3_aa: CAWRGQSNQPQHF
cdr3_nt: TGTGCCTGGAGAGGGCAGAGCAATCAGCCCCAGCATTTT

v_call: TRBV27
clone_size: -
d_call: TRBD2
j_call: TRBJ2-7
cdr3_aa: CASSAGTSRVEQYF
cdr3_nt: TGTGCCAGCAGTGCCGGGACTAGCCGTGTCGAGCAGTACTTC

v_call: TRBV18
clone_size: -
d_call: -
j_call: TRBJ2-1
cdr3_aa: CASSAGTDNEQFF
cdr3_nt: TGTGCCAGCTCCGCAGGAACAGACAATGAGCAGTTCTTC

v_call: TRBV7-2
clone_size: -
d_call: -
j_call: TRBJ2-1
cdr3_aa: CASSPGYNEQFF
cdr3_nt: TGTGCCAGCAGCCCGGGTTACAATGAGCAGTTCTTC

v_call: TRBV7-9
clone_size: -
d_call: -
j_call: TRBJ1-2
cdr3_aa: CASSLGVNYGYTF
cdr3_nt: TGTGCCAGCAGCTTAGGGGTTAACTATGGCTACACCTTC

v_call: TRBV4-3
clone_size: -
d_call: -
j_call: TRBJ1-5
cdr3_aa: CASSQGLVRGQPQHF
cdr3_nt: TGCGCCAGCAGCCAAGGGTTGGTGCGGGGCCAGCCCCAGCATTTT

v_call: TRBV27
clone_size: -
d_call: -
j_call: TRBJ2-3
cdr3_aa: CASSLNIFTDTQYF
cdr3_nt: TGTGCCAGCAGTTTAAACATCTTCACAGATACGCAGTATTTT

v_call: TRBV5-4
clone_size: -
d_call: -
j_call: TRBJ2-3
cdr3_aa: CASSRPREGRDTQYF
cdr3_nt: TGTGCCAGCAGCCGCCCAAGGGAAGGCAGAGATACGCAGTATTTT

v_call: TRBV2
clone_size: -
d_call: -
j_call: TRBJ1-2
cdr3_aa: CASSVAWENGYTF
cdr3_nt: TGTGCCAGCAGTGTTGCCTGGGAAAATGGCTACACCTTC

v_call: TRBV11-3
clone_size: -
d_call: -
j_call: TRBJ2-3
cdr3_aa: CASSLDPDTQYF
cdr3_nt: TGTGCCAGCAGCTTAGATCCAGATACGCAGTATTTT

v_call: TRBV11-2
clone_size: -
d_call: -
j_call: TRBJ2-2
cdr3_aa: CASSLAAGELFF
cdr3_nt: TGTGCCAGCAGCTTAGCGGCCGGGGAGCTGTTTTTT

v_call: TRBV29-1
clone_size: -
d_call: TRBD1
j_call: TRBJ1-1
cdr3_aa: CSGNRGNTEAFF
cdr3_nt: TGCAGCGGCAACAGGGGGAACACTGAAGCTTTCTTT

v_call: TRBV19
clone_size: -
d_call: TRBD2
j_call: TRBJ2-1
cdr3_aa: CASSRSGRSGDEQFF
cdr3_nt: TGTGCCAGTAGTAGGAGCGGGAGAAGTGGCGATGAGCAGTTCTTC